Shown below are 18 T cell receptor beta chains from a single sample sequenced in a study of T cells expressing NK-cell markers. TCRdb reprocessed the 5' RACE reads and keeps a single row for each CDR3 protein, giving no DNA. The table for this sample gives hundreds of thousands of distinct CDR3 sequences. Source material: blood T cells: a sorted CD56 or NKG2C T cell subset, CD4+ or CD8+ T cells, or bulk PBMC T cells (not recorded which). The receptors derive from a man aged 18 to 30 in good health.

The rearrangement joins TRBV7-6 to TRBJ2-7; with no DNA, the TCRdb D assignment of TRBD1 cannot be verified. This CDR3 contains 15 residues. Germline CDR1 SGHVS, CDR2 FNYEAQ. The CDR3 sequence is CASSLDTGGLNEQYF.

This sequence joins TRBV7-2 and TRBJ2-7; TCRdb's assignment of TRBD2 cannot be checked, as there is no DNA. CDR1 is SGHTA, CDR2 FQGNSA, per germline. The CDR3 is made up of 14 amino acids. CDR3 region: CASSLSRGLYEQYF.

This chain connects TRBV5-1 to TRBJ2-1; checking the TCRdb D call of TRBD2 is not possible without DNA. Germline loops: CDR1 SGHRS, CDR2 YFSETQ. The CDR3 consists of 17 residues. The chain's CDR3 is CASSPKTSGRVYNEQFF.

The chain links TRBV2 to TRBJ1-1; TCRdb reports TRBD1, a call that lacks DNA to check it against. The CDR3 is 14 residues long. Germline V gives CDR1 SNHLY, CDR2 FYNNEI. The CDR3 loop reads CASSATRGGTEAFF.

The rearrangement links TRBV27 to TRBJ2-7; TCRdb picks TRBD2, but there is no DNA to check that call. CDR1 and CDR2 (germline): MNHEY, SMNVEV (reference sequence). The CDR3 runs to 14 residues. The CDR3 here is CASSPLAGGGEQYF.

This sequence joins TRBV4-2 and TRBJ2-6; TCRdb names TRBD1, which stays unverified in the absence of DNA. Germline lookup yields CDR1 LGHNA and CDR2 YNFKEQ. This CDR3 comprises 16 residues. The CDR3: CASSPTQGTGANVLTF.

The genes are TRBV7-9 and TRBJ1-6; TCRdb gives TRBD1 as the D gene, but with no DNA this cannot be confirmed. The CDR3 extends over 14 amino acids. Germline CDR1 is SEHNR and CDR2 is FQNEAQ (reference sequence). CDR3 protein: CASIRLGGNSPLHF.

The chain has TRBV12-3 or TRBV12-4 and TRBJ2-3; TCRdb's D call, TRBD1, is unchecked because there is no DNA. The CDR3 is 16 amino acids. The CDR3: CASSPPRGPRTDTQYF.

The V call is TRBV28, the J call TRBJ2-5; TCRdb's D call of TRBD1 is untestable without DNA. Germline CDR1 MDHEN, CDR2 SYDVKM. The CDR3 sequence is 13 residues long. The CDR3 here is CASSLSRGQTQYF.

The chain carries TRBV11-2 and TRBJ2-1; lacking DNA, the TRBD2 call made by TCRdb goes unchecked. Germline-derived CDR1 and CDR2 are SGHAT and FQNNGV. The CDR3 length is 14 residues. CDR3 loop: CASSLRAGVAEQFF.

The V gene is TRBV5-1, the J gene TRBJ2-2; checking the TCRdb D call of TRBD1 is not possible without DNA. The germline gives CDR1 SGHRS, CDR2 YFSETQ. The CDR3 sequence is 14 residues long. CDR3 region: CASSSRGSTGELFF.

The genes are TRBV24-1 and TRBJ2-1; the D call of TRBD2 rests on TCRdb alone, since no DNA is present to check it. CDR3 size: 16 residues. CDR1 is KGHDR and CDR2 is SFDVKD in the germline V gene. CDR3 amino acids: CATSAPSGSLYNEQFF.

This chain joins TRBV20-1 and TRBJ2-7; TCRdb proposes TRBD2, but this gene call is untestable without DNA. The germline CDR1 and CDR2 sequences are DFQATT and SNEGSKA (reference sequence). The CDR3 extends over 16 amino acids. CDR3 sequence reads: CSASRVAGGPHYEQYF.

The CDR3 is CASSYSGPPLHF. The chain carries TRBV6-6 and TRBJ1-6. The CDR3 is 12 amino acids. Germline loops: CDR1 MNHNY, CDR2 SVGAGI (reference sequence).

The chain joins TRBV29-1 to TRBJ2-5; TCRdb reports TRBD1, a call that lacks DNA to check it against. There are 12 residues in the CDR3. The germline CDR1 and CDR2 sequences are SQVTM and ANQGSEA. This chain's CDR3 is CSVTGGQETQYF. The full variable domain, its missing parts supplied by reference TRBV29-1 and TRBJ2-5, is SAVISQKPSRDICQRGTSLTIQCQVDSQVTMMFWYRQQPGQSLTLIATANQGSEATYESGFVIDKFPISRPNLTFSTLTVSNMSPEDSSIYLCSVTGGQETQYFGPGTRLLVL.

The CDR3 here is CASSGSTGGDQPQHF. The genes are TRBV6-1 and TRBJ1-5; the D call from TCRdb, TRBD1, cannot be confirmed without DNA. CDR1 and CDR2 (germline): MNHNS, SASEGT. The CDR3 is 15 residues long.

This chain joins TRBV12-3 or TRBV12-4 and TRBJ2-1; TCRdb reports TRBD2, a call that lacks DNA to check it against. CDR3 size: 15 residues. The CDR3: CASSFVAGGGSEQFF.

J is TRBJ2-7 and V is TRBV6-1. Germline V lookup: CDR1 MNHNS, CDR2 SASEGT. The CDR3 runs 13 residues. CDR3 sequence: CASSLWRTYEQYF.